Included here is one TCR beta chain sequence, with context. This specimen belongs to a study of control samples from healthy donors and cancer patients. Produced via immunoSEQ multiplex PCR; TCRdb's table is partial and in-frame only. The table records around 20,000 clones, roughly four fifths of them present only once. This CDR3 is built from 13 residues. CDR1 and CDR2 from the germline V gene are SQVTM and ANQGSEA. V lost 4 bases and J lost 7, with 16 bases in between. The TCR was taken from an elderly man with head and neck cancer. The chain carries TRBV29-1 and TRBJ1-2; possible D gene TRBD1, 6 bases. The sample comprised PBMCs. The CDR3 coding sequence is TGCAGCGTTGTGGGGGGGGCGTCGAGTGGCTACACCTTC. This translates into CSVVGGASSGYTF.